This T cell receptor beta chain was observed in a study of T cell repertoires in cytomegalovirus infection. Study in general: Used in the study were CMV epitopes, some recently identified and HLA-C-restricted, others well-studied and HLA-B-restricted. Public TCR beta signatures indicated both CMV infection and matching HLA type. General study results and limits: Frequencies of public TCR beta families were cumulated, and this identified carriers of CMV plus the relevant HLA.

TCRdb called the reads again in MiXCR, with one record for every CDR3 protein. Of some 500,000 distinct CDR3 sequences listed, almost 40% were seen once; the top ten hold about 48%. Points on this clonotype: Its antigen is undetermined.

The CDR3 consists of 14 residues. V lost 4 bases to trimming and J lost 2 bases, with 14 bases between them. Germline assignment: CDR1 DFQATT and CDR2 SNEGSKA (reference sequence). This rearrangement joins TRBV20-1 to TRBJ1-1; D gene ambiguous. This clonotype was sampled from a human donor in good health (CMV status not recorded). Some clones in this sample may be carry-over from other donors' samples. The specimen was cultured PBMCs, collected from culture after CMV antigen stimulation. CDR3 sequence (DNA): TGCAGTGCTAATTTTGGAGGGAGTAACACTGAAGCTTTCTTT. Translating it yields CSANFGGSNTEAFF.